This T cell receptor beta chain stems from a study of T cell responses to AZD1222 COVID-19 vaccine (dated by TCRdb to about 2021). Looking at the study overall: A total of approximately 240 trial participants underwent TCR sequencing, of whom some 210 received two doses of AZD1222 and around 25 received two doses of the MenACWY control vaccine. Trial participants were enrolled by age into subgroups of 18-55, 56-69 and 70-plus years, and around 150, 29 and 61 TCR-sequenced participants, respectively, were included in these subgroups. General study outcomes and caveats: Vaccine-associated CD4 TCRs spanned the whole spike protein, with dominant responses in regions 160-218 and 743-854. Because no day 14 peak-response samples were available, repertoires were characterized only after the peak T cell response. The 56-69-year group was small, and its depth increase did not reach significance, likely because of low power. Reportedly, close to half of the unique spike-specific TCRs recognized epitopes lying outside the regions that are mutated in the B.1.351 and B.1.1.7 variants. Only five or six AZD1222 recipients were SARS-CoV-2 seropositive at baseline, limiting conclusions about previously exposed vaccinees. After two AZD1222 doses, both the breadth and the depth of spike-specific TCRs were significantly higher than at day 0 and than in MenACWY recipients. Participants were mostly white British and included more females than males, and it was suggested by the authors that clonal diversity may have been underestimated.

For this clone: Its cognate antigen has yet to be identified. Base qualities were left out, and no much larger clone turns up one base away.

The sample's time point label, in plain terms: about 28 days (+/-7) after the second vaccine dose. Because spike-specific TCR depth and breadth did not differ between the two schedules, AZD1222 recipients who got a second dose at roughly 4 weeks were pooled with those who got a second dose at roughly 12 weeks. Vaccinee samples came from UK trials COV001 and COV002, including a single-blind randomized controlled phase 2/3 trial of AZD1222 (ChAdOx1 nCoV-19) in healthy adults. For TCRbeta chain sequencing, PBMC samples from trial participants were taken at day 0 and at day 28 after the second dose. Taken from the germline V gene, the CDR1 and CDR2 loops are MNHNS and SASEGT. Inclusive of the bounding cysteine and phenylalanine, the CDR3 is 15 residues long. Here the CDR3 DNA is all that survives: 45 bases in frame from base 1. V sheds 2 bases and J sheds 3 bases, leaving 11 bases between their ends.

The CDR3 regions of human TCRbeta chains were analyzed by immunosequencing. Per the source publication's procedure: Repertoire TCRs were checked for matches against a reference library of SARS-CoV-2-specific TCRs that had been generated using the MIRA antigen-specificity platform. Breadth meant the fraction of unique TCRs that were SARS-CoV-2-associated, whereas depth meant the fraction of total T cells that were SARS-CoV-2-associated. Using the MIRA data, each spike-specific TCR was mapped to the spike region that the TCR reacts to and placed in a CD4 or CD8 class. Log10-transformed breadth and depth values were compared by one-way ANOVA with Sidak's multiple comparisons tests. Drawn from immuneACCESS, this table holds only the in-frame rearrangements with V and J called that TCRdb kept. Clones are partly lost; checked studies trace under half to an unresolved V gene and leave the rest unexplained. V and J calls and clone size are given by that table; D and trimming were obtained from the DNA. For this sample the table gives about 86,000 clones, of which roughly 88% were detected only once. 9.5% to 13% of the sample comes from the top ten.

This specimen consisted of peripheral blood, obtained 28 days after the second AZD1222 dose. The origin of this receptor is an adult who received the AZD1222 COVID-19 vaccine. The sequence links TRBV6-1 to TRBJ1-5, and perhaps TRBD1 as D gene, on 5 matching bases. At the DNA level, the sequence is TGTGCCAGCAGTGAAATTGGAGGGGACAATCAGCCCCAGCATTTT. The translation is CASSEIGGDNQPQHF.